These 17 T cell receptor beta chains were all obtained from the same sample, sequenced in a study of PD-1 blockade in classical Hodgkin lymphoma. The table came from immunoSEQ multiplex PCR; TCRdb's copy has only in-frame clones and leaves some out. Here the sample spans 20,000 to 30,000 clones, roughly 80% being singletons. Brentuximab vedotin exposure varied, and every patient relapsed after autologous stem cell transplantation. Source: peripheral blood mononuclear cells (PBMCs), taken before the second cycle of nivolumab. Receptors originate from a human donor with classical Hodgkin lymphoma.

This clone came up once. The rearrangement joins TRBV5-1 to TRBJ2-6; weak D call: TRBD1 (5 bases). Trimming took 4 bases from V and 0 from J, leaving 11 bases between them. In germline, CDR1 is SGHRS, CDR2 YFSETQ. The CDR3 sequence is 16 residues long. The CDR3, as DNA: TGCGCCAGCAGCCCCGGACATATCTCTGGGGCCAACGTCCTGACTTTC. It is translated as CASSPGHISGANVLTF.

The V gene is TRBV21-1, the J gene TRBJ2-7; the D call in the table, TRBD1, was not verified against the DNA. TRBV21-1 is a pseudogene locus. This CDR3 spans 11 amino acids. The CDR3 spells CASRQYYEQYF. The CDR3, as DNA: TGTGCCAGCAGACAGTATTACGAGCAGTACTTC.

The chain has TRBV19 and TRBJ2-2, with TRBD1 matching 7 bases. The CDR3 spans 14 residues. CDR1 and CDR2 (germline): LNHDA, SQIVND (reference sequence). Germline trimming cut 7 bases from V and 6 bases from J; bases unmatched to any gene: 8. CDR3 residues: CASKAQGFPGELFF. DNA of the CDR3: TGTGCCAGTAAGGCACAGGGGTTTCCCGGGGAGCTGTTTTTT.

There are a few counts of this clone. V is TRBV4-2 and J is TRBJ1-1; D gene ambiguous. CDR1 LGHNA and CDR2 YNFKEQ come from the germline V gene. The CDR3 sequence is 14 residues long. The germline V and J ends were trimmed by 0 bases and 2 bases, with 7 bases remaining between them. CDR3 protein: CASSQEASNTEAFF. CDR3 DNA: TGTGCCAGCAGCCAAGAGGCCTCAAACACTGAAGCTTTCTTT.

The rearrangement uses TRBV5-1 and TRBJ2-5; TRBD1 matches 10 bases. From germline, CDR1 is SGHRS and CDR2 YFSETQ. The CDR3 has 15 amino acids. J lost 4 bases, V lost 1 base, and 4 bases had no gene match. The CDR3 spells CASSLMTGGRETQYF. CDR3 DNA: TGCGCCAGCAGCTTGATGACAGGGGGCAGAGAGACCCAGTACTTC.

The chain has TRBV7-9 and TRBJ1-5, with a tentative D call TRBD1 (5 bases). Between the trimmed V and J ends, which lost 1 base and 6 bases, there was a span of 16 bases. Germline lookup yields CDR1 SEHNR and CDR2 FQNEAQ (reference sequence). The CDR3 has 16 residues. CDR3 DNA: TGTGCCAGCAGCTTAGGGAAGGGGCGAGATGGTCAGCCCCAGCATTTT. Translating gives CASSLGKGRDGQPQHF.

The DNA of the CDR3 is TGTGCCAGCAGTTTCCGACAGGTTGCAAGTTCACCCCTCCACTTT. Protein product: CASSFRQVASSPLHF. The chain links TRBV27 to TRBJ1-6, with D possibly TRBD1 on 6 matching bases. The CDR3 is made up of 15 amino acids. Trimming removed 3 bases from V and 9 bases from J, with 15 bases in between. The germline V gene has CDR1 MNHEY and CDR2 SMNVEV (reference sequence).

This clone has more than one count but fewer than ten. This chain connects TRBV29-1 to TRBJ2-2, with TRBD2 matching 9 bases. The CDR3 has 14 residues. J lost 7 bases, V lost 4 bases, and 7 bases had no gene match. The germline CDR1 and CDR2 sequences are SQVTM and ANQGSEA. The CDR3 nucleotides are TGCAGCGTTGTCGGCGGGGGGGCCGTCGGGGAGCTGTTTTTT. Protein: CSVVGGGAVGELFF.

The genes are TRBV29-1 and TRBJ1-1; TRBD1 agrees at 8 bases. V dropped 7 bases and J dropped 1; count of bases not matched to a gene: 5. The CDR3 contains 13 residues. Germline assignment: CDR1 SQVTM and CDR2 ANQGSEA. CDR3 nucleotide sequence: TGCAGCGCCCCGGGACAGGAGAACACTGAAGCTTTCTTT. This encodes CSAPGQENTEAFF.

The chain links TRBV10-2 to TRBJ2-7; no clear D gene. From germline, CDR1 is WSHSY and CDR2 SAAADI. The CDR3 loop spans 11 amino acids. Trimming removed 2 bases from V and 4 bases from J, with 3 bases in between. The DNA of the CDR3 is TGCGCCAGCAGTGAGGGGTACGAGCAGTACTTC. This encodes CASSEGYEQYF.

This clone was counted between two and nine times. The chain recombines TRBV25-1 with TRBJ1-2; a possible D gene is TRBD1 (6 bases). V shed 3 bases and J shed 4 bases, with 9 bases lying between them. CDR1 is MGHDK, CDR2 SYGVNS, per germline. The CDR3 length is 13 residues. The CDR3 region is CASSDRGGYGYTF. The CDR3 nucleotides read TGTGCCAGCAGTGACAGGGGTGGCTATGGCTACACCTTC.

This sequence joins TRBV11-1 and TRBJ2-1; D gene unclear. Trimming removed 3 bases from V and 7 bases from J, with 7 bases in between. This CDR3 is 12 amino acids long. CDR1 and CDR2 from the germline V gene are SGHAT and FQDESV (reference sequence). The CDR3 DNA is TGTGCCAGCAGCTTCGGTACTAATGAGCAGTTCTTC. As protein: CASSFGTNEQFF. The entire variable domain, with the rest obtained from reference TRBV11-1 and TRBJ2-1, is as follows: EAEVAQSPRYKITEKSQAVAFWCDPISGHATLYWYRQILGQGPELLVQFQDESVVDDSQLPKDRFSAERLKGVDSTLKIQPAELGDSAMYLCASSFGTNEQFFGPGTRLTVL.

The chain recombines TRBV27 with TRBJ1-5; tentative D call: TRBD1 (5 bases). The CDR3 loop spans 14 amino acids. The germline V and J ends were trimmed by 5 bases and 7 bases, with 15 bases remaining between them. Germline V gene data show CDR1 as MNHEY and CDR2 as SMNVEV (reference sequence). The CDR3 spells CASSLQRGGQPQHF. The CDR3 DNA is TGTGCCAGCAGTCTCCAAAGGGGTGGCCAGCCCCAGCATTTT.

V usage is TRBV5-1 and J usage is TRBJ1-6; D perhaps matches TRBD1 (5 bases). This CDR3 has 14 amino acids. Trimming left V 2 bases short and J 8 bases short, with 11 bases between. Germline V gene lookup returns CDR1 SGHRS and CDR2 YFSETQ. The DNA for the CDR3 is TGCGCCAGCAGCTTACAGGCGACGGATTCACCCCTCCACTTT. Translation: CASSLQATDSPLHF.

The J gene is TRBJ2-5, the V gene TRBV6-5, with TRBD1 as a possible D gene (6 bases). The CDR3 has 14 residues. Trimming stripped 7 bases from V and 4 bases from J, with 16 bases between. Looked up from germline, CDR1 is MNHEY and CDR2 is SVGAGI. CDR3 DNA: TGTGCCAGCAACAACCCAGGGGTGGCAGAGACCCAGTACTTC. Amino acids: CASNNPGVAETQYF.

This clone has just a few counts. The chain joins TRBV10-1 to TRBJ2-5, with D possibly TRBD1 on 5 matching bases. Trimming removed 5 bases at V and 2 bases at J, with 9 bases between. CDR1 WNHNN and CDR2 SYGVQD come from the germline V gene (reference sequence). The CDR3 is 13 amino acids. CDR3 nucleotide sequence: TGCGCCAGCAGTATGACAGTACAAGAGACCCAGTACTTC. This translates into CASSMTVQETQYF.

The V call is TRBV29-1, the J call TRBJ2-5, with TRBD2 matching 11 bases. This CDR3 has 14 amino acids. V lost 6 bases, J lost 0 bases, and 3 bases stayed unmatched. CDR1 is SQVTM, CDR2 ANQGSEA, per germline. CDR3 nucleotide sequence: TGCAGCGTATCTAGCGGGGGGCACCAAGAGACCCAGTACTTC. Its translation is CSVSSGGHQETQYF.